The sequence of this TCR beta chain was determined in a study of PD-1 blockade in classical Hodgkin lymphoma. Time point reported: cycle 4 day 1 (C4D1), after six to seven weeks of nivolumab. Relapses following autologous stem cell transplantation were seen in all patients, with brentuximab vedotin exposure varying. Thawed PBMCs underwent magnetic negative selection to obtain purified CD8+ T cells. Trimming removed 6 bases at V and 0 bases at J, with 6 bases between. CDR1 is LNHDA, CDR2 SQIVND, per germline (reference sequence). This CDR3 comprises 13 residues. As for this clone: The same CDR3 arises from other DNA sequences in this sample as well.

TCRdb's copy holds only in-frame clones and misses some; the assay was immunoSEQ multiplex PCR. This repertoire shows 3,500 or so clones, around four fifths found once; its top ten account for 28%. The rearrangement joins TRBV19 to TRBJ1-5; D remains ambiguous. This material consisted of CD8+ T cells from blood, taken before the fourth cycle of nivolumab. The TCR originated in a human donor with classical Hodgkin lymphoma. CDR3 DNA: TGTGCCAGTAGCCTTAATAGCAATCAGCCCCAGCATTTT. It is translated as CASSLNSNQPQHF.